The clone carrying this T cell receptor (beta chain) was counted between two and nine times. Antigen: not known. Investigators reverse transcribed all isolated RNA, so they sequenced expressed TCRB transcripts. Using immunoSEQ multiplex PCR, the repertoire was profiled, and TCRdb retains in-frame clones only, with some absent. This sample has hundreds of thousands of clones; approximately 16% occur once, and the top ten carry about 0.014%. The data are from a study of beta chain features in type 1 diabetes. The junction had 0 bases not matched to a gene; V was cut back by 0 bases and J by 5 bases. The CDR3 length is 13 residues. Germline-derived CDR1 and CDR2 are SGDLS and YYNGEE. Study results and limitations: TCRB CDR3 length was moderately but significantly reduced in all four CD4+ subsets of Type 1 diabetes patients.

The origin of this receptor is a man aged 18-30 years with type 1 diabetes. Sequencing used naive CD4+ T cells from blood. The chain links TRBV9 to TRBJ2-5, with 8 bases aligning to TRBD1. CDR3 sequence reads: CASSVGQGETQYF. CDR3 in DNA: TGTGCCAGCAGCGTAGGACAGGGGGAGACCCAGTACTTC.